This TCR beta chain was recorded in a study of cytomegalovirus exposure and HLA in healthy donors listed by TCRdb under 2017. In terms of the full investigation: In an earlier analysis of 587 of the donors, less than 350 Gb of sequence data and some 120 million unique TCR beta sequences from about 190 million T cells were reported. An early release that covered 500 to 800 HLA-typed donors contained around 300 gigabases of sequencing data and tens of millions of unique TCR sequences. Among the approximately 430 genotyped donors, under 90% belonged to the genetic ancestry cluster associated with self-reported Caucasian donors. The study aimed to test whether cataloging public T cell receptors could reveal signatures of past pathogen exposure. The T cell repertoires of under 750 subjects were profiled by immunosequencing and related to cytomegalovirus serostatus. Along with the roughly 700-subject first cohort, a separate validation cohort of about 110 different subjects was used. To predict cytomegalovirus infection status, the study brought together high-throughput TCR immunosequencing, statistical association of individual TCRs with disease status, and machine learning. A later analysis re-analyzed previously published TCR beta repertoires from 650 to 800 donors and added high-resolution HLA genotyping to study TCR occurrence patterns. In the later analysis, no new phenotypic data were used to find candidate immune exposures; instead, reliance was placed on TCR beta sequences and their occurrence across donors. An earlier analysis of some 500 of the donors applied high-throughput TCR beta sequencing to assess whether each TCR beta V gene segment acted as functional or pseudogenic. Donor age, sex, ethnicity and CMV serostatus were compiled alongside the repertoire data. In a later genetic analysis, genome-wide SNP genotypes for 398 of the 666 donors were used, and that subset was treated as a discovery cohort. Every repertoire in the discovery cohort had been generated on one and the same sequencing platform. HLA typing covered class I and class II loci at four-digit resolution. The number of donors typed differed by locus, with about 629-630 for A, B, C, DRB1 and DQB1, roughly 520 for DQA1, over 600 for DPA1, and around 430 for DPB1. Four to six DR-DQ haplotypes were handled as single units for association and clustering, since linkage in the cohort was strong. On average, 235,054 unique TCR beta nucleotide sequences were sequenced per donor among more than 350 genotyped donors of the cohort, with roughly 20% of those sequences being non-productive.

The cohort comprised some 680 healthy bone marrow donors. All cohort members were sampled while nominally healthy, although unrecorded immune exposures were likely present. The donor tested CMV seropositive, placing the donor among the 250 to 300 seropositive members of the cohort. A peripheral blood sample was provided by each donor, and peripheral blood mononuclear cells were used for TCR beta sequencing. The Qiagen DNeasy Blood Extraction Kit was used to extract genomic DNA from the blood cell samples. The method behind the library was the immunoSEQ multiplex PCR assay. The multiplex PCR relied on a mix of 60 forward primers for TCR Vbeta segments and 13 reverse primers for TCR Jbeta segments. The CDR3 region of rearranged TCR beta genes was amplified from genomic DNA by a multiplex PCR assay. The amplified TCR beta libraries were sequenced on the Illumina HiSeq System as 87-base-pair reads. For the original study's pipeline: A later analysis counted tens of millions of unique TCR beta chains across the 670 or so repertoires, and 9 million to 14 million of these chains were shared by at least two donors. A nearest-neighbor algorithm error-corrected the raw reads and collapsed the reads into unique sequences, merging closely related sequences to remove PCR and sequencing errors. Alignment of CDR3 sequences to IMGT reference sequences was used to assign V, D and J gene segments. For a sequence to be retained, a match of at least six nucleotides to both a V gene segment and a J gene segment was required. A rearrangement was called productive if the CDR3 had no stop codons and remained in frame with V and J, and every other rearrangement was called non-productive. CDR3 was defined according to IMGT convention as the region running from the second conserved V-encoded cysteine to the conserved J-encoded phenylalanine. In an earlier analysis of around 600 of the donors, sequences lacking an unambiguous match to a single V gene segment were excluded. An earlier analysis of about 600 of the donors called V segments functional above 56.7% productive rearrangements and segregating when the between-donor standard deviation exceeded 5%. A statistical classification framework was developed to diagnose cytomegalovirus status using the catalog of TCR beta chain sequences. A later analysis assigned V and J genes by comparing TCR nucleotide sequences with IMGT/GENE-DB human TR gene sequences. The TCRdist pipeline was used in a later analysis to assign CDR3 sequences and most-parsimonious VDJ recombination scenarios. In a later analysis, each TCR beta chain was defined by its CDR3 amino acid sequence together with its V-gene family, and reads without a unique V-gene family were excluded. As a way to deal with suspected cross-contamination and a sequencing artifact, a later analysis dropped approximately 590 nucleotide sequences that were highly shared and had low generation probability. A later analysis calculated a clonal expansion index for each public chain from normalized within-repertoire ranks of inferred template counts. In a later analysis, generation probabilities were computed with a VDJ recombination model fitted to out-of-frame rearrangements, and the resulting probabilities were checked against IGoR. Hypergeometric tests were used in a later analysis to score TCR-TCR, TCR-HLA and TCR-CMV co-occurrence, with a repertoire-size bias correction applied to the TCR pairs. False discovery rates were estimated in a later analysis by permuting HLA or CMV assignments 20 times. In a later analysis, co-occurring TCRs were grouped using DBSCAN, with TCRdist sequence similarity added in when clustering inside HLA-allele-positive subsets. Repertoires with fewer than 30,000 or more than 120,000 public chains, plus five repertoires with anomalous nucleotide sharing, were excluded from co-occurrence clustering. TCRdb provides this immuneACCESS table in a form limited to in-frame rearrangements. Some clones are lacking; in checked studies, under half of them reflect an unresolved V gene, and why the rest are absent is not known. That table furnishes V, J and clone size, whereas the DNA furnished D and trimming. In all, the sample holds about 100,000 clones, and around 60% of those were seen once. The top ten hold less than 4.5% of the sample.

As to this clone: Its antigen is not yet known. No much larger clonotype is one base removed from it; base qualities were not supplied.

The CDR3 spans 18 residues, from the cysteine through the phenylalanine. Just the 54-base CDR3 DNA is kept, in frame starting at base 1. V has 3 bases trimmed and J has 0 bases trimmed; junction bases matching no gene number 10. For CDR1 and CDR2, the germline V gene lists SGHNT and YENEEA. The paper's findings and limits, for the study overall: The presence/absence analyses assumed that sequencing depth was roughly uniform across donors, and that assumption may not be true. A further reported finding was that TCR beta sequences accurately predicted the HLA-A and HLA-B alleles for most subjects in the first cohort. According to a later analysis, parvovirus B19, influenza, CMV and Epstein-Barr virus appeared linked to several top co-occurrence clusters. According to a later genetic analysis, donors in an Asian-associated ancestry cluster had fewer N-insertions in productive TCRs than the roughly 700-donor mean. Across donors, most TCR sequences were observed very rarely, whereas some public TCRs were present in many individuals. In a later analysis, most CMV-associated TCR beta chains were found to appear HLA-restricted, with HLA associations seemingly driven largely by CMV exposure. HLA typing was unavailable for some donors at each locus, so association tests used only the typed subset. A cluster of highly shared sequence variants was judged likely to be a technical artifact of the sequencing pipeline. Assigning TCR associations to individual alleles was difficult when HLA alleles, especially DR and DQ, strongly co-occurred. The study listed approximately 160 TCR beta chains as associated with cytomegalovirus. According to the authors, the approach could potentially be generalized to other disease states and immunological phenotypes. A few of the identified cytomegalovirus-associated TCR beta chains were confirmed in vitro to be specific for cytomegalovirus antigens. Some 15 rarely observed V segments, including chromosome 9 orphons, were excluded from the earlier analysis of several hundred of the donors because counts were too low. Immune exposure information for the cohort was limited to CMV serostatus. In a later analysis, TCR association rates were found to vary across HLA loci, with the most associated TCRs seen for DRB1 alleles and the fewest for HLA-C alleles. The cohort was sequenced for TCR beta chains only, and without alpha or paired-chain data the features that could be detected were limited. In a later analysis, HLA-associated TCR beta chains were found to be more clonally expanded and to have lower generation probabilities than equally common non-associated chains. In an earlier analysis of 450 to 750 of the donors, most TCR beta V segments appeared in productive rearrangements about 87% or about 30% of the time, broadly matching IMGT annotations. The classifier was reported to diagnose cytomegalovirus status with high specificity and sensitivity in both the original cohort and the validation cohort. Correlated functional status among segregating V segments might be attributable to linkage disequilibrium, but an unknown experimental factor could not be ruled out. V-gene and J-gene trimming of TCR beta chains was associated with a missense DCLRE1C variant in a later genetic analysis, and the association was replicated in an independent cohort. A later analysis associated about 16,000 TCR beta sequences with specific HLA alleles at a false discovery rate of 0.05. Because the 87-base-pair reads could not distinguish some IMGT-functional V segments, including TRBV6-2 and TRBV6-3, those segments were excluded.

The chain employs TRBV11-3 and TRBJ2-1; 8 nucleotides in the junction match TRBD2. This clonotype originated in a man under 40 in good health and CMV-seropositive. The sequencing input was PBMCs. The nucleotides read TGTGCCAGCAGCTTGGGGCGGGGGGACCCCAGCTCCTACAATGAGCAGTTCTTC. Translated, this gives CASSLGRGDPSSYNEQFF.